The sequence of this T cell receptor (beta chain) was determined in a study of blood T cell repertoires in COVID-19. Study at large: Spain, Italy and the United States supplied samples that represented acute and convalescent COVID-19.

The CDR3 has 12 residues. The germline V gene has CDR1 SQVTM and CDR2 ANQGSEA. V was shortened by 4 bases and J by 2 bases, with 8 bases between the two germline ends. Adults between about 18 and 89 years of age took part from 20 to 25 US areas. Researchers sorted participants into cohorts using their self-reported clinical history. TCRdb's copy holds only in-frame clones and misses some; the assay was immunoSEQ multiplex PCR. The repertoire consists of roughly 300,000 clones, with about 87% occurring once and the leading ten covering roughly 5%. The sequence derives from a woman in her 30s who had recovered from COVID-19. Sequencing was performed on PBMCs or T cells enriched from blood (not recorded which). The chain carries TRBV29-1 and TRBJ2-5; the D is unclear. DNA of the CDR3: TGCAGCGTTGCCACCGCGCAAGAGACCCAGTACTTC. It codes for CSVATAQETQYF.